These 16 T cell receptor beta chains came from one sample sequenced in a study of metastatic and nonmetastatic thyroid tumors. Using MiXCR, TCRdb reanalyzed the PCR reads. Seen here are some 93,000 clones, about an eighth observed once, and the top ten hold roughly 10%. Patients had received no treatment of any kind before thyroid surgery. Sequences were obtained from blood. These receptors all stem from a female donor with papillary thyroid cancer or a benign thyroid nodule (not recorded which). Some clones in this sample may be carry-over from other donors' samples.

The table lists this clone with many counts. The J gene is TRBJ2-7, the V gene TRBV6-2 or TRBV6-3, with 12 bases identical to TRBD2. Germline V gene data show CDR1 as MNHEY and CDR2 as SVGEGT. Losses at the gene ends were 6 bases for V and 2 bases for J; bases not matched to a gene: 5. The CDR3 runs 15 residues. The CDR3 DNA follows: TGTGCCAGCAGATCTCTAGCGGGAGGGGCCTACGAGCAGTACTTC. Its protein is CASRSLAGGAYEQYF.

The chain carries TRBV6-1 and TRBJ1-6; 9 bases are a match to TRBD1. J gave up 7 bases and V 11 bases, and 9 bases lay outside the gene matches. CDR1 MNHNS and CDR2 SASEGT come from the germline V gene. The CDR3 runs 14 residues. CDR3 amino acids: CAARQGVSNSPLHF. DNA for the CDR3: TGTGCCGCAAGACAGGGGGTCAGCAATTCACCCCTCCACTTT.

This clone appeared many times. A read error may account for a junction end that differs from germline. The CDR3 spells CVSSFFGYEQYF. Written as DNA, the CDR3 is TGTGTCAGCAGTTTTTTTGGTTACGAGCAGTACTTC. The gene calls are TRBV28 and TRBJ2-7; D gene ambiguous. CDR1 and CDR2 from the germline V gene are MDHEN and SYDVKM. This CDR3 contains 12 residues.

Note on this clone: This may stem from a read error, because a much larger clone lies one nucleotide away. V usage is TRBV25-1 and J usage is TRBJ1-4; 7 nucleotides match TRBD1. This CDR3 has 15 residues. Germline assignment: CDR1 MGHDK and CDR2 SYGVNS. CDR3 sequence: CDSRVGTAYNEKLFF. In DNA form, the CDR3 reads TGTGACAGCAGGGTAGGGACAGCCTACAATGAAAAACTGTTTTTT.

This clone was detected ten times or more. The rearrangement links TRBV12-3 or TRBV12-4 to TRBJ2-1; D is unresolved. The CDR3 runs 11 residues. Deletions cut 3 bases from V and 9 bases from J, with 6 bases between. The DNA for the CDR3 is TGTGCCAGCAGTTTCGAGGCTGAGCAGTTCTTC. It encodes CASSFEAEQFF.

This clone was observed many times. The V gene is TRBV30, the J gene TRBJ2-3; D not resolved. CDR3 length: 15 amino acids. V was clipped by 5 bases and J by 2 bases, with 17 bases between them. Germline V gene sequence: CDR1 GTSNPN, CDR2 SVGIG (reference sequence). The chain's CDR3 is CAWGVGLGPTDTQYF. The CDR3 region has the DNA TGTGCCTGGGGGGTGGGCCTAGGGCCCACAGATACGCAGTATTTT.

The J gene is TRBJ2-7, the V gene TRBV7-3; tentative D call: TRBD1 (5 bases). The CDR3 has 11 residues. With 9 bases removed from V and 6 bases from J, the gap between germline ends came to 12 bases. Germline V gene lookup returns CDR1 SGHTA and CDR2 FQGTGA. CDR3 sequence: CARRPRGEQYF. For the CDR3, the DNA is TGTGCCAGAAGACCAAGGGGCGAGCAGTACTTC.

This clone was seen ten or more times. Within the sample, other DNA sequences also encode this same CDR3. This chain connects TRBV12-3 or TRBV12-4 to TRBJ2-7; TRBD2 aligns across 7 bases. This CDR3 comprises 13 residues. The trim removed 4 bases at V and 6 bases at J, leaving 6 bases unmatched. As DNA, the CDR3 is TGTGCCAGCAGTTGGGACGGGAGGTCCGAGCAGTACTTC. Protein: CASSWDGRSEQYF.

In this sample, this clone turned up many times. The genes are TRBV24-1 and TRBJ2-3; D uncertain. There are 11 residues in the CDR3. The germline CDR1 and CDR2 sequences are KGHDR and SFDVKD. V lost 8 bases and J lost 4, with 6 bases in between. The CDR3 protein is CATIGSDTQYF. The CDR3 coding sequence is TGTGCCACCATCGGCTCAGATACGCAGTATTTT.

This clone showed up many times. This chain connects TRBV2 to TRBJ2-1; no firm D call. The germline gives CDR1 SNHLY, CDR2 FYNNEI. The length of the CDR3 is 11 residues. Trimming left V 6 bases short and J 3 bases short, with 3 bases between. CDR3 sequence (DNA): TGTGCCAGCAGCTTCTACAATGAGCAGTTCTTC. Amino acid sequence: CASSFYNEQFF.

The V gene is TRBV6-2 or TRBV6-3, the J gene TRBJ2-6, with TRBD1 matching 8 bases. Losses at the gene ends were 3 bases for V and 4 bases for J; bases not matched to a gene: 8. The CDR3 consists of 17 residues. Germline CDR1 MNHEY, CDR2 SVGEGT. In DNA, the CDR3 is TGTGCCAGCAGTTATGGGACAGGCACCTGGGGGGCCAACGTCCTGACTTTC. Residues: CASSYGTGTWGANVLTF.

On this clone: A much larger clone lies a single base off, so this may be a read error. J is TRBJ2-1 and V is TRBV11-1; D may be TRBD2 (7 bases). The CDR3 contains 15 residues. V gave up 5 bases and J gave up 15 bases, with 26 bases separating them. From germline, CDR1 is SGHAT and CDR2 FQDESV (reference sequence). CDR3 sequence: CASSGYRDLTSRRFF. CDR3 nucleotides: TGTGCCAGCAGCGGCTACAGGGACCTGACTAGCAGGAGGTTCTTC.

This clone was observed at least ten times. This chain links TRBV10-3 with TRBJ2-7; D possibly corresponds to TRBD1 (5 bases). CDR1 is ENHRY and CDR2 is SYGVKD in the germline V gene. This CDR3 comprises 14 residues. V was pared by 4 bases and J by 0 bases, with 10 bases between. For the CDR3, the DNA is TGTGCCATCAGTGTGACAGAGGTCTCCTACGAGCAGTACTTC. Translation: CAISVTEVSYEQYF.

On this clone: A much larger clone sits a single nucleotide away, making a read error possible. This CDR3 is missing its conserved last phenylalanine or tryptophan, likely due to a read error. The chain combines TRBV28 with TRBJ1-1; maybe TRBD1 (6 bases). Trimming took off 4 bases at V and 4 bases at J, with 19 bases between the two ends. Germline loops: CDR1 MDHEN, CDR2 SYDVKM. The CDR3 length is 16 residues. The CDR3 sequence is CASSSPLGAGSTEAFL. The CDR3 nucleotides are TGTGCCAGCAGTTCCCCCCTGGGGGCAGGGAGCACTGAAGCTTTCCTT.

This clone was recorded many times. The rearrangement joins TRBV25-1 to TRBJ1-2; the D gene is possibly TRBD1 (5 bases). The ends were cut back, 5 bases at V and 2 bases at J, with 12 bases in the middle. Germline CDR1 and CDR2: MGHDK and SYGVNS. CDR3 length: 14 amino acids. This CDR3 is CASSSWGSNYGYTF. The CDR3 region has the DNA TGTGCCAGCAGTTCATGGGGGTCCAACTATGGCTACACCTTC.

For this clone: Because the CDR3's place on the DNA is in doubt, the DNA is left out and the CDR3 is given as listed by TCRdb. The rearrangement joins TRBV5-1 to TRBJ1-2. Germline V lookup: CDR1 SGHRS, CDR2 YFSETQ. The CDR3 adds up to 14 amino acids, both ends counted. The CDR3 protein is CASSPTTENYGCTF.